These 25 T cell receptor beta chains were sequenced from one sample in a study of blood T cell repertoires in COVID-19. The protocol was immunoSEQ multiplex PCR, while the TCRdb copy is restricted to in-frame clones and leaves out a portion. The table has 220,000 or so clones, more than 75% seen once; the top ten hold approximately 7.6%. Sequencing was performed on peripheral blood. The source is a woman of 80 years or more with COVID-19, enrolled during active disease.

V and J are TRBV6-6 and TRBJ2-3; no clear D. The V and J ends lost 7 bases and 0 bases respectively, with 11 bases between them. The CDR3 consists of 14 residues. The germline CDR1 and CDR2 sequences are MNHNY and SVGAGI (reference sequence). The CDR3 DNA reads TGTGCCAGCAATATAGATTTTAGCACAGATACGCAGTATTTT. This translates into CASNIDFSTDTQYF.

This chain connects TRBV11-2 to TRBJ1-1, with TRBD1 identical over 7 bases. J gave up 2 bases and V 5 bases, and 5 bases lay outside the gene matches. This CDR3 spans 14 amino acids. Germline lookup yields CDR1 SGHAT and CDR2 FQNNGV. The CDR3 nucleotides are TGTGCCAGCAGCACGGGACAGCATAACACTGAAGCTTTCTTT. Translation gives CASSTGQHNTEAFF.

This chain uses TRBV5-1 with TRBJ1-1; 8 positions match TRBD1. The V segment lost 0 bases and the J segment 4 bases; nucleotides outside the gene matches: 8. This CDR3 is 16 amino acids long. Germline V CDR1 and CDR2: SGHRS, YFSETQ. DNA of the CDR3: TGCGCCAGCAGCTTGGCCTGGGACAGGTCTCTCACTGAAGCTTTCTTT. Translated: CASSLAWDRSLTEAFF.

V usage is TRBV14 and J usage is TRBJ1-2; tentatively, D is TRBD1 (5 bases). Germline V gene sequence: CDR1 SGHDN, CDR2 FVKESK. The CDR3 extends over 14 amino acids. V gave up 3 bases and J gave up 4 bases, with 12 bases separating them. The chain's CDR3 is CASSQRGELYGYTF. The CDR3 coding sequence is TGTGCCAGCAGCCAGCGGGGGGAACTCTATGGCTACACCTTC.

The chain is built from TRBV6-2 or TRBV6-3 and TRBJ2-3; no clear D. The CDR3 covers 15 residues. Germline loops: CDR1 MNHEY, CDR2 SVGEGT. Between the trimmed V and J ends, which lost 2 bases and 1 base, there was a span of 10 bases. The CDR3 coding sequence is TGTGCCAGCAGTTACCCCTCGAGAGGCACAGATACGCAGTATTTT. Its protein is CASSYPSRGTDTQYF.

The V gene is TRBV2, the J gene TRBJ1-1; perhaps TRBD1 as D (5 bases). The CDR3 runs to 14 residues. Germline CDR1 SNHLY, CDR2 FYNNEI. Trimming cost V 6 bases and J 4 bases, with 15 bases left between them. The CDR3 DNA reads TGTGCCAGCAGGGTCCGGGGGGAGAGCACTGAAGCTTTCTTT. Amino acid sequence: CASRVRGESTEAFF.

This chain joins TRBV3-1 (or the pseudogene TRBV3-2) and TRBJ2-5, with 9 bases identical to TRBD2. Germline values: CDR1 LGHDT, CDR2 YNNKEL (reference sequence). The CDR3 spans 18 residues. The J segment lost 1 base and the V segment lost 0 bases, leaving 9 bases of the junction unmatched. Here the CDR3 reads CASSQDVGTSRTQETQYF. CDR3 bases: TGTGCCAGCAGCCAAGATGTCGGGACTAGCAGGACCCAAGAGACCCAGTACTTC.

V and J are TRBV28 and TRBJ2-7, with a possible D match to TRBD2 (6 bases). Germline V gene lookup returns CDR1 MDHEN and CDR2 SYDVKM. V was cut by 7 bases and J by 1 base, with 17 bases left in between. The CDR3 has 15 amino acids. DNA for the CDR3: TGTGCCAGCATCCAATCACTAGCCCGGTCCTACGAGCAGTACTTC. This translates into CASIQSLARSYEQYF.

This clone has more than one count but fewer than ten. V gene TRBV6-6 combines with J gene TRBJ1-1; the D gene is possibly TRBD1 (5 bases). The germline V gene has CDR1 MNHNY and CDR2 SVGAGI (reference sequence). V was clipped by 2 bases and J by 8 bases, with 18 bases between them. CDR3 length equals 15 residues. DNA of the CDR3: TGTGCCAGCAGTTACCGCCAGGGTGGGGGAGGGGAAGCTTTCTTT. It codes for CASSYRQGGGGEAFF.

There are a few counts of this clone. The gene calls are TRBV19 and TRBJ2-3; 12 bases line up with TRBD2. This CDR3 has 16 amino acids. Per the germline V gene, CDR1 is LNHDA and CDR2 is SQIVND (reference sequence). The V segment lost 1 base and the J segment 2 bases; nucleotides outside the gene matches: 1. Written as DNA, the CDR3 is TGTGCCAGTAGTATAGGACTAGCGGGAGTCACAGATACGCAGTATTTT. It is translated as CASSIGLAGVTDTQYF.

V and J are TRBV3-1 (or the pseudogene TRBV3-2) and TRBJ1-5; no definite D call. V lost 3 bases to trimming and J lost 7 bases, with 7 bases between them. Germline V CDR1 and CDR2: LGHDT, YNNKEL (reference sequence). This CDR3 region has 12 residues. This CDR3 is CASSHLSQPQHF. In nucleotides, the CDR3 is TGTGCCAGCAGCCACTTGTCCCAGCCCCAGCATTTT.

The chain links TRBV10-2 to TRBJ1-6; tentatively, D is TRBD1 (6 bases). V was cut by 6 bases and J by 3 bases, with 6 bases left in between. This CDR3 spans 13 amino acids. Germline V CDR1 and CDR2: WSHSY, SAAADI. The CDR3 here is CASRDSYNSPLHF. The CDR3 region has the DNA TGCGCCAGCAGGGACAGCTATAATTCACCCCTCCACTTT.

The rearrangement links TRBV9 to TRBJ1-1; no clear D. Germline V gene sequence: CDR1 SGDLS, CDR2 YYNGEE. The germline V and J ends were trimmed by 0 bases and 6 bases, with 3 bases remaining between them. The CDR3 spans 11 residues. The CDR3 DNA is TGTGCCAGCAGCGTAGTCTCTGAAGCTTTCTTT. Residues: CASSVVSEAFF. Looking up the rest from reference TRBV9 and TRBJ1-1 gives the full variable domain: DSGVTQTPKHLITATGQRVTLRCSPRSGDLSVYWYQQSLDQGLQFLIQYYNGEERAKGNILERFSAQQFPDLHSELNLSSLELGDSALYFCASSVVSEAFFGQGTRLTVV.

This clone occurred a few times. The rearrangement links TRBV7-6 to TRBJ2-7; 7 nucleotides align to TRBD2. The CDR3 is 14 amino acids. Trimming took 1 base from V and 4 from J; bases not matched to a gene: 4. Germline V gene data show CDR1 as SGHVS and CDR2 as FNYEAQ. Here the CDR3 DNA reads TGTGCCAGCAGCTTAGTCGGGGAGGGGTACGAGCAGTACTTC. This sequence encodes CASSLVGEGYEQYF.

This CDR3 is CASSIFRGEGQPQHF. The CDR3 DNA follows: TGTGCCAGTAGTATCTTTCGGGGAGAGGGACAGCCCCAGCATTTT. The chain links TRBV19 to TRBJ1-5; D not certain. The ends were cut back, 3 bases at V and 7 bases at J, with 16 bases in the middle. Germline V gene lookup returns CDR1 LNHDA and CDR2 SQIVND (reference sequence). There are 15 residues in the CDR3.

The genes are TRBV7-9 and TRBJ2-5, with 10 bases identical to TRBD1. V dropped 5 bases and J dropped 4; count of bases not matched to a gene: 16. Germline V gene data show CDR1 as SEHNR and CDR2 as FQNEAQ (reference sequence). The CDR3 length is 18 residues. In DNA, the CDR3 is TGTGCCAGCAGCCAAAAATTGCTGGGACAGGGGATTGTAGAGACCCAGTACTTC. It specifies CASSQKLLGQGIVETQYF.

The CDR3 DNA follows: TGCAGCGTTGTAAAAGCGGCAGAGACCCAGTACTTC. Protein: CSVVKAAETQYF. The chain joins TRBV29-1 to TRBJ2-5; tentative D call: TRBD2 (5 bases). In germline, CDR1 is SQVTM, CDR2 ANQGSEA. This CDR3 region has 12 residues. Trimming removed 4 bases at V and 4 bases at J, with 10 bases between.

This clone is a singleton in its sample. The gene calls are TRBV28 and TRBJ1-2; a weak D match, TRBD1 (6 bases). CDR3 length: 15 amino acids. The V end lost 7 bases, the J end lost 2 bases, and 17 bases lay between the germline ends. Per the germline V gene, CDR1 is MDHEN and CDR2 is SYDVKM. CDR3 DNA sequence: TGTGCCAGCACGGGTCCCGGGGACAAGAACTATGGCTACACCTTC. Residues: CASTGPGDKNYGYTF.

J is TRBJ1-1 and V is TRBV5-1, with 7 bases fitting TRBD1. Trimming removed 3 bases from V and 4 bases from J; junction bases left unmatched: 9. Germline-derived CDR1 and CDR2 are SGHRS and YFSETQ. The CDR3 spans 15 residues. The CDR3 region has the DNA TGCGCCAGCAGCTCGGGACAGCCAAGCGGCACTGAAGCTTTCTTT. This sequence encodes CASSSGQPSGTEAFF.

Here the CDR3 DNA reads TGCGCCAGCAGCTTGGCCCCAGGGGGCGTTTACACTGAAGCTTTCTTT. Encoded protein: CASSLAPGGVYTEAFF. This chain links TRBV5-1 with TRBJ1-1, with 8 nucleotides matching TRBD1. Trimming took 0 bases from V and 3 from J; bases not matched to a gene: 7. Germline CDR1 is SGHRS and CDR2 is YFSETQ. The CDR3 spans 16 residues.

The chain couples TRBV3-1 (or the pseudogene TRBV3-2) to TRBJ2-7, with D hard to call. In germline, CDR1 is LGHDT, CDR2 YNNKEL (reference sequence). The V gene lost 3 bases and the J gene lost 3 bases, with 15 bases spanning the gap. CDR3 length equals 15 residues. CDR3 in amino acids: CASSQTQNPYYEQYF. DNA of the CDR3: TGTGCCAGCAGCCAGACACAAAATCCGTACTACGAGCAGTACTTC.

The V and J genes are TRBV7-3 and TRBJ2-1; weak D call: TRBD2 (6 bases). Germline V CDR1 and CDR2: SGHTA, FQGTGA. V was clipped by 1 base and J by 4 bases, with 11 bases between them. This CDR3 spans 15 amino acids. The CDR3: CASSLMAGLYNEQFF. The CDR3 DNA is TGTGCCAGCAGCTTAATGGCGGGGCTGTACAATGAGCAGTTCTTC.

The CDR3 is CASSPILQGSSDGYTF. The CDR3 bases are TGTGCCAGCTCACCCATACTACAGGGAAGCTCCGACGGCTACACCTTC. The V call is TRBV18, the J call TRBJ1-2, with D perhaps matching TRBD1 (6 bases). V lost 3 bases, J lost 8 bases, and 22 bases lay in between. The CDR3 is 16 amino acids. Germline V lookup: CDR1 KGHSH, CDR2 LQKENI.

The chain combines TRBV2 with TRBJ1-1; weak D call: TRBD1 (6 bases). The CDR3 loop spans 12 amino acids. V gave up 3 bases and J gave up 11 bases, with 13 bases separating them. From germline, CDR1 is SNHLY and CDR2 FYNNEI. In nucleotides, the CDR3 is TGTGCCAGCAGTGACTGGGGGCGAGTGGCTTTCTTT. Protein: CASSDWGRVAFF.

The chain carries TRBV4-1 and TRBJ2-5, with a possible D match to TRBD2 (5 bases). The CDR3 contains 15 residues. The V end lost 4 bases, the J end lost 4 bases, and 16 bases lay between the germline ends. Germline V gene sequence: CDR1 MGHRA, CDR2 YSYEKL. The DNA of the CDR3 is TGCGCCAGCAGCCTCAGGAAGGGAGCGCGAGAGACCCAGTACTTC. Amino acids: CASSLRKGARETQYF.